Each of the 16 T cell receptor beta chains below was sequenced from the same sample in a study of shared clonotypes between healthy human individuals. Sequencing was performed with immunoSEQ multiplex PCR; in TCRdb, only in-frame clones are kept and a portion is missing. Here the sample spans about 600,000 clones, roughly 97% being singletons. Material: naive CD4+ T cells sorted from blood. Subset in this sample: CD45RA+ positively selected. These receptors originate from a woman younger than 45 in good health.

V and J are TRBV28 and TRBJ2-7; D perhaps matches TRBD1 (6 bases). V gave up 7 bases and J gave up 3 bases, with 13 bases separating them. Germline V gives CDR1 MDHEN, CDR2 SYDVKM. The CDR3 is 13 amino acids. The CDR3 here is CASTNSRGYEQYF. Here the CDR3 DNA reads TGTGCCAGCACCAATTCCAGGGGCTACGAGCAGTACTTC.

The genes are TRBV9 and TRBJ1-1, with TRBD1 identical over 8 bases. V trimming: 7 bases; J trimming: 5 bases; junction bases outside the gene matches: 4. The CDR3 covers 12 residues. CDR1 is SGDLS, CDR2 YYNGEE, per germline. The CDR3 coding sequence is TGTGCCAGCTCCCGACAGGGGACTGAAGCTTTCTTT. As protein: CASSRQGTEAFF.

V usage is TRBV6-1 and J usage is TRBJ2-3; D is perhaps TRBD1 (6 bases). The length of the CDR3 is 15 residues. Trimming took off 1 base at V and 3 bases at J, with 11 bases between the two ends. Germline CDR1 MNHNS, CDR2 SASEGT. The CDR3 is CASSEVAGVTDTQYF. The CDR3 nucleotides read TGTGCCAGCAGTGAAGTAGCAGGGGTGACAGATACGCAGTATTTT.

The chain has TRBV7-2 and TRBJ2-7; 8 bases are a match to TRBD1. The trim removed 5 bases at V and 0 bases at J, leaving 6 bases unmatched. CDR3 length: 15 amino acids. CDR1 is SGHTA and CDR2 is FQGNSA in the germline V gene. The CDR3 region has the DNA TGTGCCAGCAGCAAGGGACAGGCGAGCTCCTACGAGCAGTACTTC. Protein: CASSKGQASSYEQYF.

This chain joins TRBV19 and TRBJ2-7; maybe TRBD2 (5 bases). CDR3 length: 13 amino acids. Between the trimmed V and J ends, which lost 5 bases and 6 bases, there was a span of 14 bases. CDR1 and CDR2 from the germline V gene are LNHDA and SQIVND (reference sequence). CDR3 DNA sequence: TGTGCCAGTAGTGCCCAAGCGGCTTCCGAGCAGTACTTC. Residues: CASSAQAASEQYF. The full variable domain, with the rest looked up from reference TRBV19 and TRBJ2-7, is DGGITQSPKYLFRKEGQNVTLSCEQNLNHDAMYWYRQDPGQGLRLIYYSQIVNDFQKGDIAEGYSVSREKKESFPLTVTSAQKNPTAFYLCASSAQAASEQYFGPGTRLTVT.

This clone was recorded only once. The V call is TRBV7-2, the J call TRBJ2-3; no clear D. Germline V gene data show CDR1 as SGHTA and CDR2 as FQGNSA. Between the trimmed V and J ends, which lost 0 bases and 11 bases, there was a span of 9 bases. The CDR3 runs 12 residues. The DNA for the CDR3 is TGTGCCAGCAGCTTAGCGTTACCAGGGCAGTATTTT. Translating it yields CASSLALPGQYF.

The chain links TRBV27 to TRBJ2-1; 11 nucleotides agree with TRBD1. In germline, CDR1 is MNHEY, CDR2 SMNVEV (reference sequence). V trimming: 1 base; J trimming: 8 bases; junction bases outside the gene matches: 4. The CDR3 totals 15 residues. The CDR3 spells CASSLLGTGGHEQFF. The CDR3 DNA reads as TGTGCCAGCAGTTTATTAGGGACAGGGGGGCATGAGCAGTTCTTC.

The chain is built from TRBV11-2 and TRBJ2-1; TRBD2 agrees at 8 bases. CDR3 length: 15 residues. The germline V gene has CDR1 SGHAT and CDR2 FQNNGV. Trimming took 4 bases from V and 6 from J; bases not matched to a gene: 8. The CDR3 here is CASSSGTSVSNEQFF. CDR3 DNA: TGTGCCAGCAGCTCGGGGACTAGTGTGTCCAATGAGCAGTTCTTC.

The V call is TRBV18, the J call TRBJ1-5; D ambiguous. The CDR3 has 15 amino acids. Trimming left V 2 bases short and J 1 base short, with 9 bases between. Germline V gives CDR1 KGHSH, CDR2 LQKENI. The CDR3 spells CASSPAQLSNQPQHF. Here the CDR3 DNA reads TGTGCCAGCTCACCAGCACAGCTGAGCAATCAGCCCCAGCATTTT.

The chain has TRBV28 and TRBJ2-4; D may be TRBD1 (5 bases). Germline-derived CDR1 and CDR2 are MDHEN and SYDVKM. The CDR3 runs 14 residues. Trimming stripped 4 bases from V and 0 bases from J, with 7 bases between. In DNA form, the CDR3 reads TGTGCCAGCAGTTGGACATTAGCCAAAAACATTCAGTACTTC. This codes for CASSWTLAKNIQYF.

This chain links TRBV6-5 with TRBJ1-2; D gene uncertain. V lost 0 bases, J lost 6 bases, and 8 bases lay in between. The CDR3 loop spans 13 amino acids. Germline CDR1 MNHEY, CDR2 SVGAGI. CDR3 amino acids: CASSYSELNGYTF. In DNA form, the CDR3 reads TGTGCCAGCAGTTACTCGGAACTCAATGGCTACACCTTC.

The V and J genes are TRBV10-3 and TRBJ2-1; TRBD2 aligns across 7 bases. Germline V gene sequence: CDR1 ENHRY, CDR2 SYGVKD. The trim removed 7 bases at V and 4 bases at J, leaving 4 bases unmatched. This CDR3 comprises 13 residues. The CDR3 DNA reads TGTGCCATCAATAGCGGGTCTTACAATGAGCAGTTCTTC. This sequence encodes CAINSGSYNEQFF.

The V and J genes are TRBV2 and TRBJ2-5, with 10 bases fitting TRBD2. There are 18 residues in the CDR3. V shed 4 bases, J shed 2 bases, and the junction held 13 bases outside the gene matches. Germline CDR1 reads SNHLY; CDR2 reads FYNNEI. The CDR3 protein is CASSGGGIGLAAQETQYF. CDR3 sequence (DNA): TGTGCCAGCAGTGGGGGGGGAATAGGACTAGCGGCACAAGAGACCCAGTACTTC.

The V gene is TRBV7-9, the J gene TRBJ2-4; perhaps TRBD1 as D (5 bases). V dropped 2 bases and J dropped 0 bases, with 14 bases sitting between them. Germline values: CDR1 SEHNR, CDR2 FQNEAQ (reference sequence). This CDR3 is 17 amino acids long. This chain's CDR3 is CASSLQWGRGAKNIQYF. CDR3 nucleotide sequence: TGTGCCAGCAGCTTACAGTGGGGTAGGGGAGCCAAAAACATTCAGTACTTC.

J is TRBJ2-5 and V is TRBV11-2; a weak D match, TRBD1 (6 bases). V dropped 2 bases and J dropped 5 bases, with 12 bases sitting between them. Germline CDR1 is SGHAT and CDR2 is FQNNGV. This CDR3 has 14 amino acids. The CDR3 sequence: CASSLRGGVETQYF. The CDR3 region has the DNA TGTGCCAGCAGCTTACGTGGGGGCGTGGAGACCCAGTACTTC.

This clone was found once. This chain uses TRBV7-9 with TRBJ1-2; D gene unclear. The V end lost 1 base, the J end lost 5 bases, and 14 bases lay between the germline ends. CDR1 SEHNR and CDR2 FQNEAQ come from the germline V gene (reference sequence). The CDR3 totals 15 residues. In nucleotides, the CDR3 is TGTGCCAGCAGCTTAGAAGTGGGTTTTGGTTATGGCTACACCTTC. Translating it yields CASSLEVGFGYGYTF.